This record looks at one TCR beta chain sequence and its context. Its antigen is not identified. The second PCR ran roughly 6 to 11 cycles with a sample-barcoded 5' primer and J-beta primers. TCRdb processed the 5' RACE reads anew with MiXCR; each CDR3 protein has one entry. Here the sample spans 650,000 to 1,000,000 distinct CDR3 sequences, roughly 34% being singletons. Every donor provided around 10 milliliters of peripheral blood. This entry is derived from a study of blood T cells in healthy people across ages. Study-level findings and limits: The fall in TCR beta diversity per million T cells was roughly linear with age. Estimated diversity across one million T cells was deemed an underestimate. Strong correlation was found linking TCR beta diversity to naive T cell percentage.

There are 14 residues in the CDR3. Trimming took off 2 bases at V and 1 base at J, with 8 bases between the two ends. Germline loops: CDR1 MGHRA, CDR2 YSYEKL. Source material: blood. The chain links TRBV4-1 to TRBJ2-5; the D is unclear. This sequence was found in a man aged 18-30 years in good health. CDR3 residues: CASSQQAFQETQYF. For the CDR3, the DNA is TGCGCCAGCAGCCAACAGGCGTTCCAAGAGACCCAGTACTTC.